The clone carrying this TCR beta chain was seen a single time. The antigen is undetermined. The data derive from a study of T cell responses to AZD1222 COVID-19 vaccine. Study-level results: Baseline seropositivity occurred in only a handful of AZD1222 recipients. The study found Spike-specific TCR breadth and depth rose after two AZD1222 doses. Clonal diversity was possibly underestimated; the donors were predominantly white British and more often female.

The table came from immunoSEQ multiplex PCR; TCRdb's copy has only in-frame clones and leaves some out. Of 50,000 to 65,000 clones listed, about 93% were seen once; the top ten hold about 5.7%. CDR1 is MGHDK, CDR2 SYGVNS, per germline. This CDR3 is built from 14 residues. Trimming took 5 bases from V and 1 from J; bases not matched to a gene: 2. The source of this sequence is an adult who received the MenACWY meningococcal vaccine as a control. The sequencing used peripheral blood, collected 28 days after the second dose of the MenACWY control vaccine. The chain couples TRBV25-1 to TRBJ2-5, with 9 bases identical to TRBD2. The CDR3 here is CASSRREGQETQYF. In nucleotides, the CDR3 is TGTGCCAGCAGTCGGCGGGAGGGCCAAGAGACCCAGTACTTC. Full variable domain (rest looked up from reference TRBV25-1 and TRBJ2-5): EADIYQTPRYLVIGTGKKITLECSQTMGHDKMYWYQQDPGMELHLIHYSYGVNSTEKGDLSSESTVSRIRTEHFPLTLESARPSHTSQYLCASSRREGQETQYFGPGTRLLVL.